The entry that follows covers one T cell receptor beta chain sequence. Its target is not known. The CDR3 runs to 16 residues. The junction had 10 bases not matched to a gene; V was cut back by 2 bases and J by 5 bases. Germline V gene data show CDR1 as ENHRY and CDR2 as SYGVKD. This sample stems from a study of vaccination and CD4 T cells after COVID-19. Documented treatment: approximately 9-day PBMC culture with coronavirus spike peptide pools or control peptides (ViraFEST assay). The Oncomine TCR Beta short-read assay was what sequenced the DNA obtained from cultured CD4+ T cells. MiXCR was run by TCRdb on the PCR reads, yielding one entry per CDR3 protein. The repertoire includes thousands of distinct CDR3 sequences, approximately 70% of them detected once, and 15% to 20% sits in the top ten.

This receptor was taken from a human donor with COVID-19. The chain recombines TRBV10-3 with TRBJ2-5; 8 nucleotides line up with TRBD1. Source: cultured CD4+ T cells from blood, taken after SARS-CoV-2 vaccination. DNA of the CDR3: TGTGCCATCAGTGAGGCTGGACAGGGATTTCGGGAGACCCAGTACTTC. It specifies CAISEAGQGFRETQYF.